This paragraph reports one TCR beta chain. Its cognate antigen is unknown. Sequenced by immunoSEQ multiplex PCR; TCRdb stores in-frame clones only, minus some. This repertoire shows 60,000 or so clones, 75% to 85% found once; its top ten account for 5.2%. The data were obtained in a study of pediatric ulcerative colitis. Findings and limits, study-wide: Repertoires came from total lymphocyte DNA, not specific subsets.

The sequence derives from a boy aged 5-17 years with moderate ulcerative colitis. The material sequenced was blood.

The CDR3 bases are TGTGCCAGCTCACCTCCCGGACAGGGGGTGGGGGCCCAGTACTTC. Protein product: CASSPPGQGVGAQYF. V gene TRBV18 combines with J gene TRBJ2-5; TRBD1 matches 10 bases. Trimming took 3 bases from V and 9 from J; bases not matched to a gene: 10. This CDR3 region has 15 residues. Germline V lookup: CDR1 KGHSH, CDR2 LQKENI. Full variable domain (rest looked up from reference TRBV18 and TRBJ2-5): NAGVMQNPRHLVRRRGQEARLRCSPMKGHSHVYWYRQLPEEGLKFMVYLQKENIIDESGMPKERFSAEFPKEGPSILRIQQVVRGDSAAYFCASSPPGQGVGAQYFGPGTRLLVL.